This T cell receptor (beta chain) was sequenced for a study of blood T cell repertoires in COVID-19. The data were produced by immunoSEQ multiplex PCR, yet TCRdb's version contains in-frame clones alone and is incomplete. This table has roughly 150,000 clones, approximately 85% appearing once. The CDR3 runs 15 residues. The V end lost 3 bases, the J end lost 5 bases, and 17 bases lay between the germline ends. The germline V gene has CDR1 SGHRS and CDR2 YFSETQ. This TCR derives from a man aged 55 to 70 with active or convalescent COVID-19. Sample: peripheral blood. This chain joins TRBV5-1 and TRBJ1-1, with D possibly matching TRBD1 (5 bases). CDR3 nucleotide sequence: TGCGCCAGCAGCTCTTCTCTCAGGGAATTAACTGAAGCTTTCTTT. This gives the protein CASSSSLRELTEAFF.